One TCR beta chain is described in this entry. Its antigen is still unknown. A J-beta primer mix and a sample-barcoded 5' primer were used in a second PCR of about 7 to 12 cycles. Every molecule of cDNA carried a tag from a template-switch adaptor with 12 random nucleotides. TCRdb itself ran the 5' RACE reads through MiXCR, one entry per CDR3 protein. The sample contains 700,000 to 850,000 distinct CDR3 sequences, approximately 55% of which appear only once. The data were taken from a study of blood T cells in healthy people across ages. Points from the study as a whole: Per-million-T-cell TCR beta diversity fell roughly linearly with age. TCR beta diversity was tightly associated with the proportion of naive T cells. CMV status of donors was not determined, possibly confounding expanded clonotype changes.

CDR3 length: 14 amino acids. The V segment lost 6 bases and the J segment 0 bases; nucleotides outside the gene matches: 3. CDR1 is MDHEN and CDR2 is SYDVKM in the germline V gene. The specimen sequenced was blood. The rearrangement uses TRBV28 and TRBJ2-5, with 8 bases fitting TRBD1. This receptor was taken from a man older than 75 in good health. The CDR3 region is CASRTGDHQETQYF. The CDR3 nucleotides read TGTGCCAGCAGGACAGGGGACCACCAAGAGACCCAGTACTTC.